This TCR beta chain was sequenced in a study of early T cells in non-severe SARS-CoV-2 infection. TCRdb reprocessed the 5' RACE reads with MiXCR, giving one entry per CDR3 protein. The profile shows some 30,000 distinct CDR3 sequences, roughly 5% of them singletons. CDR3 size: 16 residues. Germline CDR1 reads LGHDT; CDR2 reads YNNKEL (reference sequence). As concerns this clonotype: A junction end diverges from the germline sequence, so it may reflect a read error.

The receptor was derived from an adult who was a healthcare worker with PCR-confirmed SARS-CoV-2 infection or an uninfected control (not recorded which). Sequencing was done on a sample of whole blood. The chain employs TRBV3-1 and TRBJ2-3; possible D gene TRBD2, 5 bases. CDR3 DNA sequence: TGTGCCAGCAGCCATCTGGGCAGCGGACCCACAGATACGCAGTGTTTT. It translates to CASSHLGSGPTDTQCF.